The clone carrying this TCR beta chain was recorded only once. Its antigen is as yet unknown. The data stem from a study of cytomegalovirus exposure and HLA in healthy donors. Across the study: In a later analysis, it was reported that the 110 or so validation repertoires had been produced on the same platform as the 550 to 700 repertoires belonging to the first cohort.

The method was immunoSEQ multiplex PCR; TCRdb's version includes in-frame clones alone and lacks a portion of them. The sample lists under 300,000 clones; 85% to 90% were seen once. Study-level findings and limits: TCR beta chains numbering more than 150 were designated cytomegalovirus-associated.

This receptor was identified in a woman between 18 and 29 years old in good health and CMV-seronegative. The material sequenced was PBMCs.

The chain's CDR3 is CAILGPFCCEQYF. CDR3 DNA sequence: TGTGCGATCTTGGGGCCATTTTGCTGCGAGCAGTACTTC. The chain has TRBV21-1 and TRBJ2-7; TRBD1 is taken as the D call from the table, unchecked against the DNA. TRBV21-1 constitutes a pseudogene. The CDR3 spans 13 residues.